This TCR beta chain was documented in a study of cytomegalovirus exposure and HLA in healthy donors. A word on this clone: As yet, its antigen is unknown.

Study-level findings and limits: A list of 150 or so TCR beta chains associated with cytomegalovirus was given. Sequencing artifact likely explains a cluster of highly shared sequence variants. Associated with HLA alleles at 0.05 false discovery rate in a later analysis were around 15,000 TCR beta sequences.

60 Vbeta and 13 Jbeta primers were used in PCR. Profiling relied on immunoSEQ multiplex PCR, and the TCRdb table lists in-frame clones only, not all of them. The specimen's table records 150,000 or so clones. V was shortened by 3 bases and J by 3 bases, with 6 bases between the two germline ends. The CDR3 consists of 12 residues. The V gene is TRBV23-1, the J gene TRBJ2-7; the D is unclear. TRBV23-1 is an ORF for which the function is uncertain. The sample taken for sequencing was PBMCs. This sequence was found in a woman aged 45 to 65 in good health and CMV-seronegative. Here the CDR3 reads CASSQSLYEQYF. The CDR3 coding sequence is TGCGCCAGCAGTCAGTCCCTCTACGAGCAGTACTTC.